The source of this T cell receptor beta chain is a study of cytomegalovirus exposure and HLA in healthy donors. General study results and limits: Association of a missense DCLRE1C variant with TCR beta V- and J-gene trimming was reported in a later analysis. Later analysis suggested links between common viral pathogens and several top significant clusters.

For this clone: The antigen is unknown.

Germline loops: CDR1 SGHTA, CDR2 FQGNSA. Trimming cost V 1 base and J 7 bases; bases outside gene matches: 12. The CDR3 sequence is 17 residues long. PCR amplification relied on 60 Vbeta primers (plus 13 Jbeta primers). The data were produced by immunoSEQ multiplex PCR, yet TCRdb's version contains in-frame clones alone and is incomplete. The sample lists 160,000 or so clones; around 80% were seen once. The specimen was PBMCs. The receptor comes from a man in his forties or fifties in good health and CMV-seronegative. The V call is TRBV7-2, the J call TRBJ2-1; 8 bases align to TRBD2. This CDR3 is CASSLVAKAGVGNEQFF. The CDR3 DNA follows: TGTGCCAGCAGCTTAGTGGCGAAAGCGGGAGTAGGGAATGAGCAGTTCTTC.